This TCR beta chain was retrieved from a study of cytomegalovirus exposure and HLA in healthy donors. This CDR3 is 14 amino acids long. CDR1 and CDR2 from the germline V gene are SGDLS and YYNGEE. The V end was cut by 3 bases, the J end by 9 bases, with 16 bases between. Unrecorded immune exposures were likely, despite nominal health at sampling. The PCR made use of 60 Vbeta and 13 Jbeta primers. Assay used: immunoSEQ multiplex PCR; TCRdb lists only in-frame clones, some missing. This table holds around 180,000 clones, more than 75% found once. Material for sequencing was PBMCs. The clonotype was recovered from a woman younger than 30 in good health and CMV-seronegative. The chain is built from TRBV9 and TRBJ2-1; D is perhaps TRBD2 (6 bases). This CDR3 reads CASSGAGSSGEQFF. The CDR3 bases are TGTGCCAGCAGCGGAGCCGGGAGTAGTGGTGAGCAGTTCTTC. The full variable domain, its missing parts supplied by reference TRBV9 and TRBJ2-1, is DSGVTQTPKHLITATGQRVTLRCSPRSGDLSVYWYQQSLDQGLQFLIQYYNGEERAKGNILERFSAQQFPDLHSELNLSSLELGDSALYFCASSGAGSSGEQFFGPGTRLTVL.